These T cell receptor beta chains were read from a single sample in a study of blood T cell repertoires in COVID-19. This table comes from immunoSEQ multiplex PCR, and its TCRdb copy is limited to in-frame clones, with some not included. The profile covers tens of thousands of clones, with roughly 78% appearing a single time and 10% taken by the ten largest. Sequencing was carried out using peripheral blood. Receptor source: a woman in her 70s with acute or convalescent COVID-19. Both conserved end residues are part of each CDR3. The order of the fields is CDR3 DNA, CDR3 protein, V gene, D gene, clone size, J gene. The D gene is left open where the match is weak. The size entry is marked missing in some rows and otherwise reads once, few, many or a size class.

TGTGCCAGCAGTTCCGGGACAGGGGGGAAAGAGACCCAGTACTTC | CASSSGTGGKETQYF | TRBV2 | TRBD1 | NA | TRBJ2-5
TGCGCCAGCAGCACCTGGACAGGTTCTTTGAACACTGAAGCTTTCTTT | CASSTWTGSLNTEAFF | TRBV4-3 | TRBD1 | NA | TRBJ1-1
TGTGCCAGCAGTTTGACTAGGGAGACCCAGTACTTC | CASSLTRETQYF | TRBV28 | NA | few | TRBJ2-5
TGTGCCAGCAGCCCGCAGTCGAGGAATGAAAAACTGTTTTTT | CASSPQSRNEKLFF | TRBV12-1 | NA | once | TRBJ1-4
TGTGCCAGTAGTATAAAGCGGAACACTGAAGCTTTCTTT | CASSIKRNTEAFF | TRBV19 | NA | NA | TRBJ1-1
TGTGCCAGCAGCTTAGTACCGGGGGACCGCTTCGGATCCTATAATTCACCCCTCCACTTT | CASSLVPGDRFGSYNSPLHF | TRBV7-6 | NA | NA | TRBJ1-6
TGTGCCAGCAGTCAAGGTGTGTTAGCCACCGGGGAGCTGTTTTTT | CASSQGVLATGELFF | TRBV7-2 | NA | NA | TRBJ2-2
TGTGCCTGGAGTGGCGACAGGCCTAATCAGCCCCAGCATTTT | CAWSGDRPNQPQHF | TRBV30 | NA | NA | TRBJ1-5
TGCGCCAGCAGCCTTCCGGGAGGTTACGAGCAGTACTTC | CASSLPGGYEQYF | TRBV10-2 | TRBD2 | NA | TRBJ2-7
TGTGCCAGCAGCTTCCACCATAGCGGGGGTGGCACAGATACGCAGTATTTT | CASSFHHSGGGTDTQYF | TRBV7-2 | TRBD2 | NA | TRBJ2-3
TGTGCCAGCAGATCCATGAACACTGAAGCTTTCTTT | CASRSMNTEAFF | TRBV28 | NA | NA | TRBJ1-1
TGTGCCAGCAGCCATCAGACAGGGGAAGCTTTCTTT | CASSHQTGEAFF | TRBV4-2 | TRBD1 | NA | TRBJ1-1
TGTGCCACCAGCGAGACAGGGACCACTGAAGCTTTCTTT | CATSETGTTEAFF | TRBV15 | TRBD1 | NA | TRBJ1-1
TGTGCCAGCGCGGGGGCAGGAGGGGGAGATCAGCCCCAGCATTTT | CASAGAGGGDQPQHF | TRBV2 | NA | NA | TRBJ1-5
TGTGCCAGCAGCTTAGATGGGACAGGGTTTGGCTACACCTTC | CASSLDGTGFGYTF | TRBV11-2 | TRBD1 | NA | TRBJ1-2
TGTGCCAGCAGCAAGGTCGCGGGGAGCACAGATACGCAGTATTTT | CASSKVAGSTDTQYF | TRBV5-6 | NA | NA | TRBJ2-3
TGTGCCAGCAGTTACCTAGCGGCCTACAATGAGCAGTTCTTC | CASSYLAAYNEQFF | TRBV28 | TRBD2 | NA | TRBJ2-1
TGTGCCTGGAGTGTACAGGGGTTTGGTGGCTACACCTTC | CAWSVQGFGGYTF | TRBV30 | TRBD1 | NA | TRBJ1-2
TGTGCCACCAGTGATTTTGCGGGAGTAACGGATGAGCAGTTCTTC | CATSDFAGVTDEQFF | TRBV24-1 | TRBD2 | NA | TRBJ2-1
TGTGCCACCAGGGGTGCGGACCCGGGGGACACTGAAGCTTTCTTT | CATRGADPGDTEAFF | TRBV24-1 | NA | NA | TRBJ1-1
TGTGCCAGCAGCCCCCGAAGCAACCAAGAGACCCAGTACTTC | CASSPRSNQETQYF | TRBV11-3 | NA | NA | TRBJ2-5
TGTGCCAGCAGTTACTCGTGGCTAGCGGCGGGCGAGCAGTACTTC | CASSYSWLAAGEQYF | TRBV6-5 | TRBD2 | NA | TRBJ2-7
TGTGCCAGCAGCTTAGGACAGGGCATTAGCAATCAGCCCCAGCATTTT | CASSLGQGISNQPQHF | TRBV7-8 | TRBD1 | NA | TRBJ1-5